The 24 T cell receptor beta chains below all came from one sample that was sequenced in a study of shared T cell receptors in the human thymus. Profiled with immunoSEQ multiplex PCR; TCRdb holds only in-frame clones, not every one. The profile shows about 610,000 clones, 85% to 90% of them singletons. These same data were also listed under a study on human thymus T cells.

The source material was thymocytes. All receptors derive from a boy younger than two with a congenital heart defect.

This chain uses TRBV28 with TRBJ2-5; 10 bases line up with TRBD2. The length of the CDR3 is 16 residues. The germline V gene has CDR1 MDHEN and CDR2 SYDVKM. With 3 bases clipped from V and 5 bases from J, the junction kept 9 bases outside the gene matches. The CDR3 sequence: CASSFVTSGDKETQYF. DNA of the CDR3: TGTGCCAGCAGTTTCGTAACTAGCGGGGATAAGGAGACCCAGTACTTC.

The chain joins TRBV28 to TRBJ1-5, with 8 bases aligning to TRBD1. The CDR3 loop spans 15 amino acids. CDR1 and CDR2 from the germline V gene are MDHEN and SYDVKM. With V trimmed by 6 bases and J by 4 bases, 8 bases remained unmatched. CDR3 nucleotide sequence: TGTGCCAGCAGCCGAACAGGGGGATGGAATCAGCCCCAGCATTTT. The encoded protein is CASSRTGGWNQPQHF.

This clone was seen only a few times. The chain recombines TRBV27 with TRBJ2-4; D possibly corresponds to TRBD2 (5 bases). Germline V CDR1 and CDR2: MNHEY, SMNVEV (reference sequence). With 0 bases removed from V and 1 base from J, the gap between germline ends came to 10 bases. The length of the CDR3 is 16 residues. CDR3: CASSLSQEEAKNIQYF. CDR3 sequence (DNA): TGTGCCAGCAGTTTATCCCAGGAGGAGGCCAAAAACATTCAGTACTTC.

The chain combines TRBV28 with TRBJ1-1; D may be TRBD1 (6 bases). The germline V gene has CDR1 MDHEN and CDR2 SYDVKM. V lost 1 base and J 3 bases, leaving 12 bases between the germline ends. This CDR3 is 15 amino acids long. DNA of the CDR3: TGTGCCAGCAGTTTATCCCGACCAGGGGACACTGAAGCTTTCTTT. Protein product: CASSLSRPGDTEAFF.

This sequence joins TRBV30 and TRBJ2-2; 9 nucleotides align to TRBD2. With V trimmed by 2 bases and J by 7 bases, 8 bases remained unmatched. The CDR3 totals 15 residues. The germline CDR1 and CDR2 sequences are GTSNPN and SVGIG (reference sequence). The CDR3 DNA is TGTGCCTGGAGTCAAGGCGGGAGGGCCGGCGGGGAGCTGTTTTTT. Encoded protein: CAWSQGGRAGGELFF. The complete variable domain, with remaining parts taken from reference TRBV30 and TRBJ2-2, reads SQTIHQWPATLVQPVGSPLSLECTVEGTSNPNLYWYRQAAGRGLQLLFYSVGIGQISSEVPQNLSASRPQDRQFILSSKKLLLSDSGFYLCAWSQGGRAGGELFFGEGSRLTVL.

V usage is TRBV6-5 and J usage is TRBJ1-2, with TRBD1 matching over 9 bases. CDR1 and CDR2 (germline): MNHEY, SVGAGI. V shed 2 bases, J shed 6 bases, and the junction held 7 bases outside the gene matches. This CDR3 is 15 amino acids long. For the CDR3, the DNA is TGTGCCAGCAGTTACCATTTGGGACAGGGTCATGGCTACACCTTC. Protein product: CASSYHLGQGHGYTF.

J is TRBJ1-1 and V is TRBV28; a weak D match, TRBD1 (6 bases). The germline V and J ends were trimmed by 1 base and 4 bases, with 13 bases remaining between them. Germline V gene lookup returns CDR1 MDHEN and CDR2 SYDVKM. CDR3 length: 15 residues. For the CDR3, the DNA is TGTGCCAGCAGTTTATCCCAGGGGTGGATCACTGAAGCTTTCTTT. Protein product: CASSLSQGWITEAFF.

The rearrangement links TRBV19 to TRBJ2-1; D not certain. V lost 6 bases, J lost 4 bases, and 7 bases lay in between. Germline CDR1 reads LNHDA; CDR2 reads SQIVND (reference sequence). The CDR3 runs 12 residues. The CDR3 is CASRGRYNEQFF. The CDR3 nucleotides read TGTGCCAGTAGGGGCAGGTACAATGAGCAGTTCTTC.

V and J are TRBV11-2 and TRBJ1-1; a weak D match, TRBD1 (6 bases). Deletions cut 5 bases from V and 0 bases from J, with 10 bases between. This CDR3 is 14 amino acids long. Germline CDR1 and CDR2: SGHAT and FQNNGV. CDR3 in DNA: TGTGCCAGCAGCAAACAGGGTATGAACACTGAAGCTTTCTTT. This encodes CASSKQGMNTEAFF.

V is TRBV15 and J is TRBJ1-2, with D maybe TRBD1 (5 bases). The CDR3 spans 13 residues. Trimming took off 0 bases at V and 8 bases at J, with 10 bases between the two ends. From germline, CDR1 is LNHNV and CDR2 YYDKDF (reference sequence). The CDR3 DNA reads TGTGCCACCAGCAGAGAGGGACTGAAAGGCTACACCTTC. Translated: CATSREGLKGYTF. Complete variable domain (other parts from reference TRBV15 and TRBJ1-2): DAMVIQNPRYQVTQFGKPVTLSCSQTLNHNVMYWYQQKSSQAPKLLFHYYDKDFNNEADTPDNFQSRRPNTSFCFLDIRSPGLGDTAMYLCATSREGLKGYTFGSGTRLTVV.

This clone was counted a single time. The chain employs TRBV5-1 and TRBJ2-7, with D perhaps TRBD2 (6 bases). In germline, CDR1 is SGHRS, CDR2 YFSETQ. Trimming removed 4 bases at V and 3 bases at J, with 17 bases between. The CDR3 is 15 residues long. The CDR3: CASSPLREGVYEQYF. CDR3 coding DNA: TGCGCCAGCAGCCCCCTGCGGGAAGGGGTCTACGAGCAGTACTTC.

The CDR3 nucleotides read TGTGCCAGCTCACCGGCCCATCAGGACAGATTAACAGATACGCAGTATTTT. It specifies CASSPAHQDRLTDTQYF. The chain carries TRBV18 and TRBJ2-3, with D tentatively TRBD1 (6 bases). This CDR3 is 17 amino acids long. CDR1 and CDR2 from the germline V gene are KGHSH and LQKENI. V was trimmed by 3 bases and J by 3 bases, leaving 19 bases between them.

CDR3 DNA: TGTGCCTGGAGTGAAGAGGACAGCTATCAGCCCCAGCATTTT. Its protein product is CAWSEEDSYQPQHF. The V call is TRBV30, the J call TRBJ1-5, with a tentative D call TRBD1 (6 bases). V lost 1 base and J 5 bases, leaving 12 bases between the germline ends. This CDR3 spans 14 amino acids. Looked up from germline, CDR1 is GTSNPN and CDR2 is SVGIG (reference sequence).

The V gene is TRBV5-1, the J gene TRBJ2-2; D unclear. The CDR3 has 14 residues. Germline V gives CDR1 SGHRS, CDR2 YFSETQ. V dropped 0 bases and J dropped 1 base, with 4 bases sitting between them. In DNA form, the CDR3 reads TGCGCCAGCAGCTTGGCAGGGAACACCGGGGAGCTGTTTTTT. The encoded protein is CASSLAGNTGELFF.

CDR3 in amino acids: CASRLGGQGTEAFF. The DNA for the CDR3 is TGTGCAAGTCGCTTAGGAGGCCAGGGCACTGAAGCTTTCTTT. This chain connects TRBV12-2 to TRBJ1-1; the table's TRBD1 call for D was not verified on the DNA. TRBV12-2 is classified as a pseudogene. This CDR3 comprises 14 residues.

The J gene is TRBJ2-1, the V gene TRBV25-1, with D maybe TRBD2 (7 bases). The V gene lost 1 base and the J gene lost 2 bases, with 12 bases spanning the gap. Per the germline V gene, CDR1 is MGHDK and CDR2 is SYGVNS. The CDR3 consists of 16 residues. CDR3 nucleotides: TGTGCCAGCAGTGAATTTGAGGGGGGGACCTACAATGAGCAGTTCTTC. Translated, it gives CASSEFEGGTYNEQFF.

This chain joins TRBV6-4 and TRBJ2-7; D possibly corresponds to TRBD1 (6 bases). CDR1 MRHNA and CDR2 SNTAGT come from the germline V gene. CDR3 length: 13 amino acids. Deletions cut 7 bases from V and 3 bases from J, with 13 bases between. The CDR3 loop reads CASKPDRFYEQYF. In nucleotides, the CDR3 is TGTGCCAGCAAGCCGGACAGATTCTACGAGCAGTACTTC.

V gene TRBV6-6 combines with J gene TRBJ2-1; 8 bases match TRBD1. The length of the CDR3 is 14 residues. Losses at the gene ends were 5 bases for V and 3 bases for J; bases not matched to a gene: 3. CDR1 is MNHNY, CDR2 SVGAGI, per germline (reference sequence). The CDR3 reads CASSAGQGYNEQFF. The CDR3 DNA reads TGTGCCAGCAGTGCCGGACAGGGCTACAATGAGCAGTTCTTC.

The table lists this clone with a count of one. V is TRBV6-5 and J is TRBJ2-7; no firm D call. Trimming removed 7 bases from V and 1 base from J, with 17 bases in between. Germline-derived CDR1 and CDR2 are MNHEY and SVGAGI. The CDR3 covers 15 residues. The DNA for the CDR3 is TGTGCCAGCATCGCCGCGTCAGAGGATTCCTACGAGCAGTACTTC. Protein: CASIAASEDSYEQYF.

The chain recombines TRBV19 with TRBJ2-1, with a possible D match to TRBD2 (5 bases). CDR1 and CDR2 from the germline V gene are LNHDA and SQIVND (reference sequence). V was clipped by 1 base and J by 1 base, with 11 bases between them. This CDR3 has 16 residues. The CDR3: CASSIAPGSSYNEQFF. CDR3 coding DNA: TGTGCCAGTAGTATAGCTCCGGGGTCTTCCTACAATGAGCAGTTCTTC. Looking up the rest from reference TRBV19 and TRBJ2-1 gives the full variable domain: DGGITQSPKYLFRKEGQNVTLSCEQNLNHDAMYWYRQDPGQGLRLIYYSQIVNDFQKGDIAEGYSVSREKKESFPLTVTSAQKNPTAFYLCASSIAPGSSYNEQFFGPGTRLTVL.

The V and J genes are TRBV28 and TRBJ2-7; tentative D call: TRBD2 (5 bases). Germline CDR1 is MDHEN and CDR2 is SYDVKM. The CDR3 runs 16 residues. Trimming left V 3 bases short and J 6 bases short, with 21 bases between. The CDR3 here is CASSFEPGVAHSEQYF. The CDR3 DNA reads as TGTGCCAGCAGTTTCGAGCCCGGGGTGGCCCACTCCGAGCAGTACTTC. The complete variable domain, with remaining parts taken from reference TRBV28 and TRBJ2-7, reads DVKVTQSSRYLVKRTGEKVFLECVQDMDHENMFWYRQDPGLGLRLIYFSYDVKMKEKGDIPEGYSVSREKKERFSLILESASTNQTSMYLCASSFEPGVAHSEQYFGPGTRLTVT.

This chain links TRBV7-6 with TRBJ2-2; D might be TRBD2 (6 bases). Germline V gene data show CDR1 as SGHVS and CDR2 as FNYEAQ. The CDR3 runs 16 residues. V dropped 1 base and J dropped 3 bases, with 12 bases sitting between them. The CDR3 bases are TGTGCCAGCAGCTTAGGAGGAGGGGAGTACACCGGGGAGCTGTTTTTT. This translates into CASSLGGGEYTGELFF.

This chain connects TRBV18 to TRBJ1-3; perhaps TRBD1 as D (6 bases). Germline lookup yields CDR1 KGHSH and CDR2 LQKENI. This CDR3 contains 17 residues. V gave up 3 bases and J gave up 2 bases, with 17 bases separating them. CDR3 loop: CASSPLTYRTAGNTIYF. The DNA for the CDR3 is TGTGCCAGCTCACCCCTGACATACCGGACAGCTGGAAACACCATATATTTT.

The chain uses TRBV6-5 and TRBJ2-1; 7 bases line up with TRBD2. V dropped 6 bases and J dropped 8; count of bases not matched to a gene: 10. Germline CDR1 reads MNHEY; CDR2 reads SVGAGI. The CDR3 is 14 residues long. For the CDR3, the DNA is TGTGCCAGCAGCCGACTAGCAGTTGAGGATGAGCAGTTCTTC. This translates into CASSRLAVEDEQFF.